The TCR beta chain described here comes from a study of T cell changes during pregnancy in multiple sclerosis. The germline V gene encodes CDR1 MNHEY and CDR2 SMNVEV (reference sequence). After removal of 2 bases from V and 7 bases from J, the junction contained 12 bases not matched to a gene. The CDR3 extends over 16 amino acids. Clones were read by immunoSEQ multiplex PCR, and TCRdb kept only the in-frame ones, dropping some. The table records tens of thousands of clones, about 91% of them present only once. The V and J genes are TRBV27 and TRBJ1-2, with 8 bases fitting TRBD1. Specimen: peripheral blood, collected after pregnancy. This sequence originates from a female donor in good health, enrolled as a control in a pregnancy study. The CDR3 loop is CASSLMPGQGITGYTF. CDR3 nucleotides: TGTGCCAGCAGTTTAATGCCCGGACAGGGAATTACTGGCTACACCTTC.